This TCR beta chain was captured in a study of response to subunit inactivated influenza vaccine. TCRdb reprocessed the RT-PCR reads via MiXCR and lists one record per CDR3 protein. This table holds about 830,000 distinct CDR3 sequences, approximately 17% found once. Whole-study findings and limits: There was a suggestion from the authors that each seasonal influenza vaccination recruits few new T cells.

This CDR3 contains 14 residues. Trimming took 6 bases from V and 3 from J, leaving 15 bases between them. Germline CDR1 and CDR2: SGHTA and FQGNSA. Concerning this clonotype itself: Its antigen is unknown.

This TCR was recovered from a man aged 50 or older who received an inactivated influenza vaccine. The source was PBMCs from blood, collected roughly 5 days after vaccination. This chain connects TRBV7-2 to TRBJ2-7; maybe TRBD2 (5 bases). DNA of the CDR3: TGTGCCAGCAGTCGCCTCTGGGAGAGCTACGAGCAGTACTTC. Its protein product is CASSRLWESYEQYF.